This T cell receptor (beta chain) appears in the sequencing data of a study of T-cell memory formation after mild COVID-19. Overall study findings and caveats: The appearance of some responding clones in pre-infection memory suggested that cross-reactive memory joined. Day 15 to 85 contracting clones showed balanced CD4/CD8; later expanders leaned CD4+.

UMIs and sample barcodes were carried by the TCR alpha and TCR beta cDNA libraries that 5'RACE produced using constant-segment primers. From the 5' RACE reads, TCRdb called clonotypes with MiXCR, one entry per CDR3 protein. In the table there are almost 350,000 distinct CDR3 sequences, roughly 20% of which are singletons. There are 13 residues in the CDR3. Per the germline V gene, CDR1 is SGHRS and CDR2 is YFSETQ. Trimming at V came to 7 bases and at J to 7 bases, leaving 10 bases not matched to a gene. This clonotype was observed a handful of times. Its matching antigen is unknown. The source is a man aged 18 to 35 who had mild COVID-19 (a few samples of this study predate the infection). Cell type and time point are not known. Sequencing was done on a sample of PBMCs or a T cell subset sorted from them (not recorded which). This sequence joins TRBV5-1 and TRBJ1-1; the match to TRBD1 covers 7 bases. In DNA, the CDR3 is TGCGCCAGCGGCAACCAGGGGGGAGATGAAGCTTTCTTT. Translated, it gives CASGNQGGDEAFF.